These 14 T cell receptor beta chains originate from one sample sequenced in a study of T cells in localized non-small cell lung cancer. Sequenced by immunoSEQ multiplex PCR; TCRdb stores in-frame clones only, minus some. The sample has 26,000 or so clones, 75% to 90% seen once. This specimen consisted of peripheral blood, obtained before any cancer treatment. The receptors derive from a female donor older than 55 with stage II squamous cell lung carcinoma.

The gene calls are TRBV21-1 and TRBJ1-1. TRBV21-1 is recorded as a pseudogene. CDR3 length: 15 amino acids. The CDR3 nucleotides read TGTGCCAGCAGCAAACGACGAGGGGGGGGCACTGAAGCTTTCTTT. This sequence encodes CASSKRRGGGTEAFF.

The chain recombines TRBV30 with TRBJ2-4; 7 bases line up with TRBD1. The trim removed 4 bases at V and 4 bases at J, leaving 25 bases unmatched. The CDR3 spans 20 residues. The germline gives CDR1 GTSNPN, CDR2 SVGIG (reference sequence). The CDR3 is CAWTRGRFTIGEKGKNIQYF. In DNA, the CDR3 is TGTGCCTGGACTAGGGGGCGGTTTACGATCGGCGAAAAGGGGAAAAACATTCAGTACTTC.

The chain recombines TRBV27 with TRBJ2-3; 10 nucleotides line up with TRBD2. V trimming: 2 bases; J trimming: 0 bases; junction bases outside the gene matches: 2. The CDR3 totals 16 residues. Germline assignment: CDR1 MNHEY and CDR2 SMNVEV (reference sequence). CDR3 protein: CASSLGGLASTDTQYF. Here the CDR3 DNA reads TGTGCCAGCAGTTTAGGGGGACTAGCGAGCACAGATACGCAGTATTTT.

The chain combines TRBV29-1 with TRBJ1-3; unclear D gene. Trimming pared 3 bases from V and 0 bases from J, leaving 3 bases between. This CDR3 spans 12 amino acids. The germline gives CDR1 SQVTM, CDR2 ANQGSEA. The CDR3 sequence is CSVDTSGNTIYF. CDR3 DNA: TGCAGCGTTGACACCTCTGGAAACACCATATATTTT.

J is TRBJ1-2 and V is TRBV19; 7 bases map to TRBD1. Germline CDR1 reads LNHDA; CDR2 reads SQIVND (reference sequence). J was trimmed by 3 bases and V by 3 bases; bases with no gene match: 1. The CDR3 length is 13 residues. The CDR3 sequence: CASSMGQYYGYTF. The CDR3, as DNA: TGTGCCAGTAGTATGGGACAGTACTATGGCTACACCTTC.

V usage is TRBV18 and J usage is TRBJ2-5; 12 nucleotides match TRBD1. The V segment lost 3 bases and the J segment 5 bases; nucleotides outside the gene matches: 19. This CDR3 is 20 amino acids long. Germline V gives CDR1 KGHSH, CDR2 LQKENI. This chain's CDR3 is CASSPNAPFPGQGAGETQYF. Written as DNA, the CDR3 is TGTGCCAGCTCACCTAACGCCCCTTTCCCGGGACAGGGGGCAGGTGAGACCCAGTACTTC. Variable domain in full (rest from reference TRBV18 and TRBJ2-5): NAGVMQNPRHLVRRRGQEARLRCSPMKGHSHVYWYRQLPEEGLKFMVYLQKENIIDESGMPKERFSAEFPKEGPSILRIQQVVRGDSAAYFCASSPNAPFPGQGAGETQYFGPGTRLLVL.

The chain joins TRBV5-6 to TRBJ2-1, with 8 bases matching TRBD1. V lost 4 bases to trimming and J lost 0 bases; unmatched junction nucleotides: 12. This CDR3 is built from 18 residues. Germline CDR1 and CDR2: SGHDT and YYEEEE. The CDR3 loop is CASSQLGQGLTSYNEQFF. The CDR3 coding sequence is TGTGCCAGCAGCCAACTCGGACAGGGCCTAACCTCCTACAATGAGCAGTTCTTC.

A single count supports this clone. The gene calls are TRBV6-1 and TRBJ1-2; no firm D call. Germline assignment: CDR1 MNHNS and CDR2 SASEGT. V gave up 2 bases and J gave up 4 bases, with 8 bases separating them. This CDR3 is built from 13 residues. CDR3: CASSEPESYGYTF. DNA for the CDR3: TGTGCCAGCAGTGAACCTGAAAGCTATGGCTACACCTTC.

CDR3 DNA sequence: TGTGCCAGCACCCAAGACGGGGGCTCCTCCTACAATGAGCAGTTCTTC. Amino acids: CASTQDGGSSYNEQFF. The chain couples TRBV9 to TRBJ2-1, with D perhaps being TRBD1 or TRBD2 (6 bases each). CDR1 and CDR2 from the germline V gene are SGDLS and YYNGEE. This CDR3 region has 16 residues. The germline V and J ends were trimmed by 6 bases and 0 bases, with 16 bases remaining between them.

This chain uses TRBV6-5 with TRBJ2-1, with TRBD1 matching over 11 bases. The junction had 5 bases not matched to a gene; V was cut back by 4 bases and J by 6 bases. CDR1 MNHEY and CDR2 SVGAGI come from the germline V gene. The CDR3 has 15 residues. Written as DNA, the CDR3 is TGTGCCAGCAGTTTGACCGGGACAGGGGGCAATGAGCAGTTCTTC. Amino acid sequence: CASSLTGTGGNEQFF.

This clone appeared once. The chain couples TRBV7-2 to TRBJ2-7; 8 bases align to TRBD2. In germline, CDR1 is SGHTA, CDR2 FQGNSA. V was clipped by 1 base and J by 6 bases; unmatched bases: 8. The CDR3 runs 15 residues. CDR3 residues: CASSLDHGGAREQYF. For the CDR3, the DNA is TGTGCCAGCAGCTTAGATCACGGGGGGGCGCGCGAGCAGTACTTC.

This rearrangement joins TRBV18 to TRBJ2-2; TRBD1 matches at 7 bases. CDR3 length equals 15 residues. Germline V lookup: CDR1 KGHSH, CDR2 LQKENI. With 4 bases clipped from V and 2 bases from J, the junction kept 4 bases outside the gene matches. The CDR3 DNA reads as TGTGCCAGCTCACTAGGACAGGCCAACACCGGGGAGCTGTTTTTT. It yields the protein CASSLGQANTGELFF.

J is TRBJ2-1 and V is TRBV27, with a tentative D call TRBD2 (5 bases). Between the trimmed V and J ends, which lost 6 bases and 9 bases, there was a span of 12 bases. Germline lookup yields CDR1 MNHEY and CDR2 SMNVEV (reference sequence). CDR3 length equals 12 residues. CDR3 sequence: CASSRTEGEQFF. CDR3 DNA: TGTGCCAGCAGCCGTACCGAGGGTGAGCAGTTCTTC.

The CDR3 region is CASSKAEGTGETEAFF. The CDR3 DNA follows: TGTGCCAGCAGCAAAGCAGAAGGGACAGGGGAAACTGAAGCTTTCTTT. The chain links TRBV21-1 to TRBJ1-1; the table's D call, TRBD1, was not checked against the DNA. TRBV21-1 is given as a pseudogene. This CDR3 is built from 16 residues.